Listed here are 22 T cell receptor beta chains from one sample, sequenced in a study of T cells in Graves' hyperthyroidism and ophthalmopathy. TCR beta CDR3 regions were amplified from RNA. The HTBI set primed first-round TCR CDR3 RT-PCR. MiXCR, applied by TCRdb to the multiplex PCR reads, yields one record per CDR3 protein. Among about 59,000 distinct CDR3 sequences listed, about 53% were seen once. The source material was blood. The receptors stem from a woman aged 55-69 years with Graves' ophthalmopathy.

The rearrangement uses TRBV6-1 and TRBJ2-7; 8 nucleotides line up with TRBD1. In germline, CDR1 is MNHNS, CDR2 SASEGT. The CDR3 extends over 14 amino acids. J gave up 1 base and V 5 bases, and 4 bases lay outside the gene matches. CDR3 residues: CASSRRDRSYEQYF. CDR3 DNA sequence: TGTGCCAGCAGTCGCCGGGACAGGTCCTACGAGCAGTACTTC.

This clonotype was counted many times. J is TRBJ2-1 and V is TRBV9; D uncertain. The V end was cut by 4 bases, the J end by 3 bases, with 14 bases between. The CDR3 length is 15 residues. CDR1 SGDLS and CDR2 YYNGEE come from the germline V gene. CDR3 nucleotide sequence: TGTGCCAGCAGCCTCACCCGGAACAGCTACAATGAGCAGTTCTTC. As protein: CASSLTRNSYNEQFF.

The genes are TRBV6-5 and TRBJ1-1; D perhaps matches TRBD1 (5 bases). V lost 5 bases to trimming and J lost 2 bases, with 21 bases between them. The CDR3 has 17 amino acids. Germline loops: CDR1 MNHEY, CDR2 SVGAGI. The CDR3 bases are TGTGCCAGCAGTCGGACATCTAGCGGGAGGGCCAACACTGAAGCTTTCTTT. It translates to CASSRTSSGRANTEAFF.

Of note for this clonotype: Because it lacks the conserved phenylalanine or tryptophan at the end, this CDR3 is likely a read error. The rearrangement joins TRBV7-9 to TRBJ2-5; a possible D gene is TRBD1 (6 bases). The CDR3 runs 15 residues. Germline-derived CDR1 and CDR2 are SEHNR and FQNEAQ (reference sequence). Here the CDR3 DNA reads TGTGCCGGCAGCTATCAGACAGGCCCCTTCGGGACCCAGTACTTA. It translates to CAGSYQTGPFGTQYL.

The gene calls are TRBV20-1 and TRBJ2-5, with 12 bases aligning to TRBD1. The CDR3 consists of 15 residues. Germline-derived CDR1 and CDR2 are DFQATT and SNEGSKA (reference sequence). Trimming cost V 6 bases and J 5 bases; bases outside gene matches: 10. The CDR3 protein is CSASDSGTGGETQYF. The DNA for the CDR3 is TGCAGTGCCAGCGATTCCGGGACAGGGGGCGAGACCCAGTACTTC.

The CDR3 is CASSLAARTSGDTYEQYF. The CDR3 bases are TGTGCCAGCAGCTTAGCGGCTAGGACTAGCGGGGATACCTACGAGCAGTACTTC. The chain employs TRBV7-6 and TRBJ2-7, with TRBD2 identical over 12 bases. Trimming took 0 bases from V and 2 from J; bases not matched to a gene: 8. Germline CDR1 SGHVS, CDR2 FNYEAQ. CDR3 size: 18 residues.

This clonotype has a count of ten or more. The chain links TRBV6-5 to TRBJ1-2; D perhaps matches TRBD1 (5 bases). Trimming stripped 3 bases from V and 5 bases from J, with 19 bases between. Germline V gene sequence: CDR1 MNHEY, CDR2 SVGAGI. The CDR3 loop spans 16 amino acids. This CDR3 reads CASSYRGHDSIYGYTF. DNA for the CDR3: TGTGCCAGCAGTTATAGGGGTCACGACAGCATTTATGGCTACACCTTC.

This clonotype was detected ten times or more. The chain uses TRBV27 and TRBJ2-1; weak D call: TRBD1 (6 bases). Germline V gives CDR1 MNHEY, CDR2 SMNVEV (reference sequence). V was trimmed by 6 bases and J by 7 bases, leaving 13 bases between them. The CDR3 runs 13 residues. The CDR3 sequence is CASSLTGLNEQFF. CDR3 bases: TGTGCCAGCAGCCTCACAGGGTTAAATGAGCAGTTCTTC.

This clonotype came up many times. The genes are TRBV6-5 and TRBJ2-7; TRBD1 might be the D (6 bases). This CDR3 contains 15 residues. The V gene's germline CDR1 is MNHEY and CDR2 SVGAGI. V was cut by 0 bases and J by 5 bases, with 14 bases left in between. The CDR3 DNA follows: TGTGCCAGCAGTTACTCGACAGGTACTTCGGACGAGCAGTACTTC. Its translation: CASSYSTGTSDEQYF.

This clonotype was detected many times. J is TRBJ1-5 and V is TRBV6-6, with unresolved D. The germline gives CDR1 MNHNY, CDR2 SVGAGI (reference sequence). This CDR3 contains 14 residues. The V end lost 6 bases, the J end lost 3 bases, and 12 bases lay between the germline ends. The CDR3, as DNA: TGTGCCAGCAGGATGGACGGTTCCAATCAGCCCCAGCATTTT. Amino acids: CASRMDGSNQPQHF.

This clonotype was recorded once. The genes are TRBV4-3 and TRBJ1-2; perhaps TRBD1 as D (6 bases). Trimming took 3 bases from V and 4 from J, leaving 15 bases between them. From germline, CDR1 is LGHNA and CDR2 YSLEER. The CDR3 has 15 amino acids. The CDR3 here is CASSQRTAISYGYTF. Written as DNA, the CDR3 is TGCGCCAGCAGCCAGAGGACAGCCATTAGCTATGGCTACACCTTC.

This clonotype showed up many times. This rearrangement joins TRBV5-5 to TRBJ2-1, with D unclear. The CDR3 runs 14 residues. CDR1 is SGHKS, CDR2 YYEKEE, per germline (reference sequence). V lost 0 bases and J lost 5, with 9 bases in between. CDR3 sequence (DNA): TGTGCCAGCAGCTTGGCCTGGGCCAACAATGAGCAGTTCTTC. Its translation is CASSLAWANNEQFF.

The rearrangement links TRBV20-1 to TRBJ2-3, with TRBD2 matching over 9 bases. J lost 6 bases, V lost 6 bases, and 7 bases had no gene match. Germline-derived CDR1 and CDR2 are DFQATT and SNEGSKA (reference sequence). CDR3 size: 13 residues. Written as DNA, the CDR3 is TGCAGTGCGACTAGCGGATACACCGATACGCAGTATTTT. Encoded protein: CSATSGYTDTQYF.

A remark on this clonotype: A much larger clone lies a single base off, so this may be a read error. This chain links TRBV27 with TRBJ2-7; unclear D gene. Deletions cut 2 bases from V and 4 bases from J, with 9 bases between. Germline V CDR1 and CDR2: MNHEY, SMNVEV (reference sequence). This CDR3 has 13 amino acids. CDR3 region: CASSLGPAYEQYF. In DNA form, the CDR3 reads TGTGCCAGCAGTTTAGGGCCAGCTTACGAGCAGTACTTC.

The chain employs TRBV10-3 and TRBJ1-1; 8 bases align to TRBD1. The germline gives CDR1 ENHRY, CDR2 SYGVKD. V lost 2 bases to trimming and J lost 3 bases; unmatched junction nucleotides: 2. The CDR3 sequence is 14 residues long. CDR3 in amino acids: CAISELTGDTEAFF. The DNA of the CDR3 is TGTGCCATCAGTGAGCTGACAGGGGACACTGAAGCTTTCTTT.

This clonotype has just one count. J is TRBJ1-5 and V is TRBV20-1; 7 nucleotides match TRBD1. CDR1 DFQATT and CDR2 SNEGSKA come from the germline V gene (reference sequence). J lost 0 bases, V lost 0 bases, and 5 bases had no gene match. CDR3 length: 16 amino acids. The CDR3 coding sequence is TGCAGTGCTAGAGACCCACAGGGGACTAGCAATCAGCCCCAGCATTTT. Translated, it gives CSARDPQGTSNQPQHF.

Comments on this clonotype: This sequence may be a read error, since a much larger clone differs from it by one base. The CDR3 carries no conserved terminal phenylalanine or tryptophan, so it likely arises from a read error. The chain uses TRBV24-1 and TRBJ1-3; D might be TRBD1 (6 bases). Germline assignment: CDR1 KGHDR and CDR2 SFDVKD. The CDR3 is made up of 17 amino acids. CDR3 protein: CASSPGGHRAGRNTIYL. CDR3 DNA sequence: TGTGCCAGCAGTCCGGGGGGCCACAGGGCAGGGCGAAACACCATATATCTT.

Here the CDR3 reads CASSSRTSGGSYNEQFF. Written as DNA, the CDR3 is TGTGCCAGCAGTTCAAGGACTAGCGGGGGCTCCTACAATGAGCAGTTCTTC. The chain uses TRBV7-2 and TRBJ2-1, with 13 bases that match TRBD2. The V gene end was trimmed by 6 bases and the J gene end by 0 bases; junction bases not matched to a gene: 5. The CDR3 runs to 17 residues. CDR1 SGHTA and CDR2 FQGNSA come from the germline V gene.

This clonotype was seen repeatedly, ten times or more. V is TRBV28 and J is TRBJ2-7; D is perhaps TRBD1 or TRBD2 (6 bases each). Trimming shortened V by 3 bases and J by 3 bases, and 12 bases separated the two germline ends. Germline V CDR1 and CDR2: MDHEN, SYDVKM. The CDR3 is 14 residues long. The CDR3, as DNA: TGTGCCAGCAGTTTGCGGGACACGTTCTACGAGCAGTACTTC. Its translation: CASSLRDTFYEQYF.

The V gene is TRBV9, the J gene TRBJ2-3; D remains ambiguous. CDR1 is SGDLS, CDR2 YYNGEE, per germline. The CDR3 has 12 residues. V was trimmed by 0 bases and J by 5 bases, leaving 4 bases between them. The CDR3 here is CASSVAVDTQYF. The CDR3 coding sequence is TGTGCCAGCAGCGTAGCGGTAGATACGCAGTATTTT.

This clonotype was found a few times. The V and J genes are TRBV20-1 and TRBJ2-7, with 11 bases that match TRBD2. CDR3 length equals 14 residues. The germline V gene has CDR1 DFQATT and CDR2 SNEGSKA (reference sequence). V lost 5 bases and J lost 1; bases outside the gene matches: 4. CDR3 in amino acids: CSAATSGSSYEQYF. The CDR3 nucleotides are TGCAGTGCTGCCACTAGCGGGAGTTCCTACGAGCAGTACTTC.

The rearrangement joins TRBV20-1 to TRBJ2-1; no reliable D call. The CDR3 consists of 10 residues. V lost 7 bases and J 12 bases, leaving 13 bases between the germline ends. CDR1 and CDR2 from the germline V gene are DFQATT and SNEGSKA (reference sequence). The CDR3: CSVGRISQFF. As DNA, the CDR3 is TGCAGTGTGGGCAGAATTTCGCAGTTCTTC.